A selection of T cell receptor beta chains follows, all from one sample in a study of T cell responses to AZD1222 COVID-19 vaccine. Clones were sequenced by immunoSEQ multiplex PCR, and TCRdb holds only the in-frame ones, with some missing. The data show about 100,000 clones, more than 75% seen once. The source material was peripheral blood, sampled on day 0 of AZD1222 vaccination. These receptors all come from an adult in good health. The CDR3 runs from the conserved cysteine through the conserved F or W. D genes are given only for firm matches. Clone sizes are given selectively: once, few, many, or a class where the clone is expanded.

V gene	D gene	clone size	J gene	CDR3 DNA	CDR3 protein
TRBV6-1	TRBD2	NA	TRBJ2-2	TGTGCCAGCAGTGAAATTAGCGGGGGACGTATCGGGGAGCTGTTTTTT	CASSEISGGRIGELFF
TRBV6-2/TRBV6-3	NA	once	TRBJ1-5	TGTGCCAACAGTAACGCTAATCAGCCCCAGCATTTT	CANSNANQPQHF
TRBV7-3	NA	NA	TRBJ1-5	TGTGCCAGCAGCTTAGGTCCAAATCAGCCCCAGCATTTT	CASSLGPNQPQHF
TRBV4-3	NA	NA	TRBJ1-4	TGCGCCAGCAGCCAAGATGTCACAAGTGGGGAAAAACTGTTTTTT	CASSQDVTSGEKLFF
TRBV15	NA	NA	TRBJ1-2	TGTGCCACCAGCAGAGGACAGAACTATGGCTACACCTTC	CATSRGQNYGYTF
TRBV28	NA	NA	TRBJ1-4	TGTGCCAGCAGTTTATCGGGTACGCTTGGGACTAATGAAAAACTGTTTTTT	CASSLSGTLGTNEKLFF
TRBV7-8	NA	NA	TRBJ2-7	TGTGCCAGCAGCTTGGACTTGACCTACGAGCAGTACTTC	CASSLDLTYEQYF
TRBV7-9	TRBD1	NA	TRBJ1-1	TGTGCCAGCAGCTTAACGCCGGGACAGGACACTGAAGCTTTCTTT	CASSLTPGQDTEAFF
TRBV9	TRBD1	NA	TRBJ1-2	TGTGCCAGCAGCCGCGGACAGGGGGCAGGTGGCTACACCTTC	CASSRGQGAGGYTF
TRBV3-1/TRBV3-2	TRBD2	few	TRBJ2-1	TGTGCCAGCAGCCAATGGCTAGCGGGGGTAAATGAGCAGTTCTTC	CASSQWLAGVNEQFF
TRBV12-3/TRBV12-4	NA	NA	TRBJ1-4	TGTGCCAGCAGTTTAGGGGGGATAGGAGAACTGTTTTTT	CASSLGGIGELFF
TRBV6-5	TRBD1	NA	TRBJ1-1	TGTGCCAGCAGTACGACAGGGCGGTCCACTGAAGCTTTCTTT	CASSTTGRSTEAFF
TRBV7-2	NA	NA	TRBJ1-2	TGTGCCAGCAGCCGCCGGGCGACAGGCACACAGTTCTATGGCTACACCTTC	CASSRRATGTQFYGYTF
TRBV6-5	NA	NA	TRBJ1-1	TGTGCCAGCAGTTTGGGACGGCTTAACACTGAAGCTTTCTTT	CASSLGRLNTEAFF
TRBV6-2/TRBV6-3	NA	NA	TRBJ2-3	TGTGCCAGCAGTTACGGAGGGAAACATAGCACAGATACGCAGTATTTT	CASSYGGKHSTDTQYF
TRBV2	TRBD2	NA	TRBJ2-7	TGTGCCAGCAGAGTCGGACTAGCGGGCCCCTACGAGCAGTACTTC	CASRVGLAGPYEQYF
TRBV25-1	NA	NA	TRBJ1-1	TGTGCCGCGAGGGGGAACACTGAAGCTTTCTTT	CAARGNTEAFF
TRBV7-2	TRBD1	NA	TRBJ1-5	TGTGCCAGCAGCTCACAGACAGGGGGTAATCAGCCCCAGCATTTT	CASSSQTGGNQPQHF
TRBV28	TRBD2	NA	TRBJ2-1	TGTGCCAGCAGTTCCCCTAGCGGGGGGGACAATGAGCAGTTCTTC	CASSSPSGGDNEQFF
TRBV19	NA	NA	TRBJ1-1	TGTGCCAGTAGAGCGAACACTGAAGCTTTCTTT	CASRANTEAFF
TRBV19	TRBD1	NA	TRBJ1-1	TGTGCCAGTAGTACCGCCCCTGGACAGGGGGCAACTGAAGCTTTCTTT	CASSTAPGQGATEAFF
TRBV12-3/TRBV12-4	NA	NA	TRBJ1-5	TGTGCCAGCAGTCGAAATGGGCAGCCCCAGCATTTT	CASSRNGQPQHF
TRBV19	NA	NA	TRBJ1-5	TGTGCCACCTCGGTACGGGGGCACAATCAGCCCCAGCATTTT	CATSVRGHNQPQHF
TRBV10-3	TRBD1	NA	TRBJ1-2	TGTGCCGCCCAGGGGACAGGCTTTATCTCTGGCTACACCTTC	CAAQGTGFISGYTF
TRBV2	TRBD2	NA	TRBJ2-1	TGTGCCAGCCCCAGCGGGATGGCGTACAATGAGCAGTTCTTC	CASPSGMAYNEQFF
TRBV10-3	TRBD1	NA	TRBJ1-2	TGTGCCATCAGTGAGTCGACTCGGGGACAGGTCTTTGGCTACACCTTC	CAISESTRGQVFGYTF
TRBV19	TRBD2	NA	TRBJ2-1	TGTGCCAGTAGTATCGGGAGGCCCGGTAATGAGCAGTTCTTC	CASSIGRPGNEQFF
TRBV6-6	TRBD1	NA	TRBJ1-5	TGTGCCAGCAGTTCTATACAGGGGGACGGCAATCAGCCCCAGCATTTT	CASSSIQGDGNQPQHF
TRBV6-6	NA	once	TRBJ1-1	TGTGCCAGCAGGACCGATTATTCGAGGACTGAAGCTTTCTTT	CASRTDYSRTEAFF
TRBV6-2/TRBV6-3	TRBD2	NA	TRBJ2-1	TGTGCCAGCAGTTATGGGGGGGGGAGCCGGGAGCAGTTCTTC	CASSYGGGSREQFF
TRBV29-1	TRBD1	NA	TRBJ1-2	TGCAGCGTTGACCGGGACAGGGCTTCCGGCTACACCTTC	CSVDRDRASGYTF
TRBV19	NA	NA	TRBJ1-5	TGTGCCAGTAGTATCTCGGCGTCAGTCCTCAATCAGCCCCAGCATTTT	CASSISASVLNQPQHF
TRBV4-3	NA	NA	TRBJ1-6	TGCGCCAGCAGCCAAGAGGTTTCCTATAATTCACCCCTCCACTTT	CASSQEVSYNSPLHF
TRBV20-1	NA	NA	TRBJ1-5	TGCAGTGCTAGTAGACAGAGTGCAGGTTGGCCCCAGCATTTT	CSASRQSAGWPQHF
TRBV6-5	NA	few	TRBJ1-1	TGTGCCAGCACCAAGAGGGACGGCGTGAACACTGAAGCTTTCTTT	CASTKRDGVNTEAFF
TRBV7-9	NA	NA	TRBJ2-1	TGTGCCAGCAGCCCTGCTGGGGGCAAAACAAACAATGAGCAGTTCTTC	CASSPAGGKTNNEQFF